This TCR beta chain was recorded in a study of blood T cells in healthy people across ages. Study-wide results and caveats: Any conclusive comparison of naive versus antigen-experienced cells was prevented by using unsorted PBMCs.

Germline V gene data show CDR1 as LGHNA and CDR2 as YSLEER. Germline trimming cut 4 bases from V and 0 bases from J; bases unmatched to any gene: 2. The CDR3 is 17 residues long. This clonotype counts as medium-sized. What it recognizes is unknown. Then a second PCR, running about 6 to 12 cycles, was carried out with a sample-barcoded 5' primer and a J-beta primer mix. The authors tagged each cDNA molecule using a template-switch adaptor with 12 random nucleotides. TCRdb re-derived calls from the 5' RACE reads in MiXCR, one entry per CDR3 protein. The table includes approximately 820,000 distinct CDR3 sequences, under 45% detected once.

This rearrangement joins TRBV4-3 to TRBJ2-6; 11 bases fit TRBD1. The sequencing sample was made of blood. This sequence was found in a man aged 55 to 69 in good health. The CDR3 spells CASSPGTGGSGANVLTF. CDR3 DNA: TGCGCCAGCAGCCCAGGGACAGGGGGCTCTGGGGCCAACGTCCTGACTTTC.